The 5 T cell receptor beta chains reported below all come from one sample, sequenced in a study. Each CDR3 protein gets one entry after TCRdb re-called the 5' RACE reads with MiXCR. The data contain about 42,000 distinct CDR3 sequences, 22% of them singletons. Treg sorting used a CD4+CD25+CD127-/low gate. Source material: Tregs sorted from blood. Receptors originate from a female donor with breast cancer.

The table lists this clonotype with a few counts. The V and J genes are TRBV30 and TRBJ1-1; 10 nucleotides align to TRBD1. The CDR3 totals 14 residues. Germline trimming cut 2 bases from V and 6 bases from J; bases unmatched to any gene: 6. The germline gives CDR1 GTSNPN, CDR2 SVGIG (reference sequence). DNA for the CDR3: TGTGCCTGGAGTATGACAGGGGGCCTGGCTGAAGCTTTCTTT. Its translation is CAWSMTGGLAEAFF.

Remarks on this clonotype: The junction shows a germline mismatch at one end, possibly a read error. CDR3 DNA: TGTGCCGTCAGTGACGGGCAGAATCAGCCCCAGCATTTT. Protein product: CAVSDGQNQPQHF. The J gene is TRBJ1-5, the V gene TRBV10-3; no clear D. Germline CDR1 ENHRY, CDR2 SYGVKD. CDR3 length: 13 residues.

This clonotype appeared a few times. The rearrangement joins TRBV4-1 to TRBJ2-1, with D possibly matching TRBD2 (6 bases). V was pared by 4 bases and J by 5 bases, with 21 bases between. The CDR3 totals 17 residues. Per germline, CDR1 MGHRA and CDR2 YSYEKL. The CDR3 here is CASSRGVYEQVDNEQFF. In DNA form, the CDR3 reads TGCGCCAGCAGCCGCGGGGTCTACGAACAGGTCGACAATGAGCAGTTCTTC.

This clonotype was picked up a small number of times. The V gene is TRBV6-1, the J gene TRBJ2-1; D possibly corresponds to TRBD2 (5 bases). V dropped 2 bases and J dropped 3 bases, with 8 bases sitting between them. In germline, CDR1 is MNHNS, CDR2 SASEGT. CDR3 length equals 14 residues. This CDR3 is CASSEMAGYNEQFF. Written as DNA, the CDR3 is TGTGCCAGCAGTGAAATGGCGGGCTACAATGAGCAGTTCTTC.

The chain couples TRBV28 to TRBJ2-7; 8 positions match TRBD2. Germline CDR1 MDHEN, CDR2 SYDVKM. The CDR3 runs 14 residues. With V trimmed by 7 bases and J by 6 bases, 11 bases remained unmatched. The CDR3 sequence is CASNLDGRVGEQYF. CDR3 DNA sequence: TGTGCCAGCAATCTTGACGGGAGGGTCGGCGAGCAGTACTTC.